This TCR beta chain was found in a study of control samples from healthy donors and cancer patients. CDR3 length: 15 residues. Germline V lookup: CDR1 LGHDT, CDR2 YNNKEL (reference sequence). V was cut by 4 bases and J by 9 bases, with 19 bases left in between. The method was immunoSEQ multiplex PCR; TCRdb's version includes in-frame clones alone and lacks a portion of them. The data show 35,000 to 40,000 clones, with approximately 82% seen just once and about a fifth held by the top ten. The TCR sequence derives from a woman aged 55-70 years with lung cancer. The sample comprised PBMCs. V gene TRBV3-1 (or the pseudogene TRBV3-2) combines with J gene TRBJ2-1, with D tentatively TRBD1 (6 bases). The CDR3 reads CASSRLPDSSAEQFF. CDR3 in DNA: TGTGCCAGCAGCCGGCTACCGGACAGTTCCGCTGAGCAGTTCTTC.